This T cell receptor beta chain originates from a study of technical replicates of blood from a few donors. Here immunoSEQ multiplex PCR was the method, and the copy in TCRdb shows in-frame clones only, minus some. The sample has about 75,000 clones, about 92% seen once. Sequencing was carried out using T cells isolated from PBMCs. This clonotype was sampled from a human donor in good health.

This chain's CDR3 is CASSIPGEQYF. Here the CDR3 DNA reads TGTGCCAGTAGTATACCGGGTGAGCAGTACTTC. This sequence joins TRBV19 and TRBJ2-7; no firm D call. Germline loops: CDR1 LNHDA, CDR2 SQIVND (reference sequence). The CDR3 is made up of 11 amino acids. V lost 2 bases to trimming and J lost 7 bases, with 6 bases between them.